The 31 T cell receptor beta chains given below trace back to one sample, sequenced in a study of blood T cell repertoires in COVID-19. Clones were read by immunoSEQ multiplex PCR, and TCRdb kept only the in-frame ones, dropping some. The table shows 30,000 to 40,000 clones, with about 80% occurring only once. Sequenced input: peripheral blood. Receptors originate from a man older than 75 with acute or convalescent COVID-19.

The gene calls are TRBV18 and TRBJ1-4, with 10 bases identical to TRBD1. The CDR3 is 17 amino acids. Trimming removed 3 bases from V and 8 bases from J; junction bases left unmatched: 12. Germline loops: CDR1 KGHSH, CDR2 LQKENI. This CDR3 reads CASSPLPGQGINEKLFF. For the CDR3, the DNA is TGTGCCAGCTCACCTTTACCGGGACAGGGGATTAACGAAAAACTGTTTTTT.

This sequence joins TRBV20-1 and TRBJ2-3; 12 bases are shared with TRBD2. Germline V CDR1 and CDR2: DFQATT, SNEGSKA (reference sequence). V lost 3 bases, J lost 5 bases, and 9 bases stayed unmatched. The CDR3 runs to 16 residues. The CDR3 bases are TGCAGTGCTAGTCCCGGGACTAGCGGGTTCGGAGATACGCAGTATTTT. Translated: CSASPGTSGFGDTQYF.

V gene TRBV4-2 combines with J gene TRBJ2-3, with 13 positions matching TRBD2. The ends lost 3 bases at V and 4 bases at J; junction bases unmatched: 7. Germline loops: CDR1 LGHNA, CDR2 YNFKEQ. CDR3 length equals 17 residues. CDR3 nucleotide sequence: TGTGCCAGCAGCCACACTATGACTAGCGGGAGGTCAGATACGCAGTATTTT. Protein sequence: CASSHTMTSGRSDTQYF.

The gene calls are TRBV15 and TRBJ2-7; 9 positions match TRBD1. Germline V gene sequence: CDR1 LNHNV, CDR2 YYDKDF (reference sequence). Losses at the gene ends were 3 bases for V and 6 bases for J; bases not matched to a gene: 3. This CDR3 region has 13 residues. In nucleotides, the CDR3 is TGTGCCACCAGCAGTAGGACAGGGGTCGAGCAGTACTTC. Its translation is CATSSRTGVEQYF.

A remark on this clone: The same CDR3 can be traced to other DNA sequences in this sample. The genes are TRBV4-1 and TRBJ2-7; 8 bases fit TRBD1. The length of the CDR3 is 14 residues. Germline V lookup: CDR1 MGHRA, CDR2 YSYEKL. V dropped 1 base and J dropped 5; count of bases not matched to a gene: 4. The CDR3 sequence is CASSQGQGANEQYF. The CDR3 DNA reads TGCGCCAGCAGCCAAGGGCAGGGGGCGAACGAGCAGTACTTC.

J is TRBJ2-2 and V is TRBV5-1, with 13 bases fitting TRBD2. This CDR3 comprises 15 residues. With 1 base clipped from V and 6 bases from J, the junction kept 0 bases outside the gene matches. Germline CDR1 and CDR2: SGHRS and YFSETQ. The CDR3 region has the DNA TGCGCCAGCAGCTTGACTAGCGGGAGGGCCGGGGAGCTGTTTTTT. Translated: CASSLTSGRAGELFF. Variable domain in full (rest from reference TRBV5-1 and TRBJ2-2): KAGVTQTPRYLIKTRGQQVTLSCSPISGHRSVSWYQQTPGQGLQFLFEYFSETQRNKGNFPGRFSGRQFSNSRSEMNVSTLELGDSALYLCASSLTSGRAGELFFGEGSRLTVL.

The chain couples TRBV7-8 to TRBJ2-3; D not resolved. This CDR3 spans 12 amino acids. V was cut by 5 bases and J by 2 bases, with 5 bases left in between. Germline CDR1 is SGHVS and CDR2 is FQNEAQ. CDR3 nucleotides: TGTGCCAGCAGCCCAGACACAGATACGCAGTATTTT. Encoded protein: CASSPDTDTQYF.

The genes are TRBV6-1 and TRBJ2-7, with 9 bases that match TRBD2. Germline values: CDR1 MNHNS, CDR2 SASEGT. The trim removed 3 bases at V and 5 bases at J, leaving 11 bases unmatched. The CDR3 totals 16 residues. The CDR3 DNA reads TGTGCCAGCAGTGACCCGACTACAGCGGGGGGCCACGAGCAGTACTTC. This encodes CASSDPTTAGGHEQYF.

The chain combines TRBV5-1 with TRBJ2-6; D is perhaps TRBD1 (6 bases). Germline-derived CDR1 and CDR2 are SGHRS and YFSETQ. The CDR3 runs to 16 residues. The germline V and J ends were trimmed by 0 bases and 2 bases, with 9 bases remaining between them. For the CDR3, the DNA is TGCGCCAGCAGCTTGGCTGGGGGCACTGGGGCCAACGTCCTGACTTTC. The encoded protein is CASSLAGGTGANVLTF. Combining the CDR3 with reference TRBV5-1 and TRBJ2-6 gives the whole variable domain KAGVTQTPRYLIKTRGQQVTLSCSPISGHRSVSWYQQTPGQGLQFLFEYFSETQRNKGNFPGRFSGRQFSNSRSEMNVSTLELGDSALYLCASSLAGGTGANVLTFGAGSRLTVL.

V and J are TRBV6-5 and TRBJ1-1; 8 nucleotides agree with TRBD1. After removal of 6 bases from V and 4 bases from J, the junction contained 7 bases not matched to a gene. The CDR3 spans 14 residues. The germline CDR1 and CDR2 sequences are MNHEY and SVGAGI. For the CDR3, the DNA is TGTGCCAGCAGACCAACAGGGGGGGGCACTGAAGCTTTCTTT. This codes for CASRPTGGGTEAFF.

The genes are TRBV6-6 and TRBJ2-7, with 13 positions matching TRBD2. CDR1 is MNHNY, CDR2 SVGAGI, per germline (reference sequence). J was trimmed by 1 base and V by 5 bases; bases with no gene match: 23. This CDR3 is 22 amino acids long. DNA for the CDR3: TGTGCCAGCAGTCCAGGACTAGCGGGAGTATTTTACGGAGGGTCGAGGTCCTACGAGCAGTACTTC. Its protein product is CASSPGLAGVFYGGSRSYEQYF.

This clone appeared once. The chain recombines TRBV19 with TRBJ2-6; D remains ambiguous. V was shortened by 7 bases and J by 1 base, with 11 bases between the two germline ends. CDR1 LNHDA and CDR2 SQIVND come from the germline V gene (reference sequence). The CDR3 loop spans 15 amino acids. CDR3 residues: CASKVAGSGANVLTF. The CDR3 DNA is TGTGCCAGTAAAGTAGCCGGATCTGGGGCCAACGTCCTGACTTTC.

V and J are TRBV6-5 and TRBJ2-3; D is perhaps TRBD2 (6 bases). There are 12 residues in the CDR3. Germline V gene sequence: CDR1 MNHEY, CDR2 SVGAGI. This chain's CDR3 is CAGCGDSYTQYF. CDR3 DNA sequence: TGTGCGGGGTGCGGGGATAGTTATACGCAGTATTTT.

This chain connects TRBV18 to TRBJ2-1; 8 nucleotides line up with TRBD1. The V segment lost 8 bases and the J segment 7 bases; nucleotides outside the gene matches: 10. This CDR3 region has 14 residues. CDR1 is KGHSH, CDR2 LQKENI, per germline. This chain's CDR3 is CASQRATGENEQFF. The CDR3 DNA sequence: TGTGCCAGCCAACGGGCGACAGGGGAGAATGAGCAGTTCTTC.

This rearrangement joins TRBV6-5 to TRBJ1-1, with 8 bases fitting TRBD1. V lost 0 bases to trimming and J lost 4 bases; unmatched junction nucleotides: 4. This CDR3 spans 15 amino acids. CDR1 and CDR2 (germline): MNHEY, SVGAGI. The CDR3 nucleotides are TGTGCCAGCAGTTACTCGTACAGGGGGAGCACTGAAGCTTTCTTT. Amino acids: CASSYSYRGSTEAFF.

The J gene is TRBJ1-5, the V gene TRBV30; D call uncertain. Trimming removed 2 bases at V and 3 bases at J, with 8 bases between. This CDR3 comprises 13 residues. Germline CDR1 is GTSNPN and CDR2 is SVGIG (reference sequence). The CDR3 reads CAWSPEINQPQHF. The CDR3 DNA follows: TGTGCCTGGAGTCCAGAAATCAATCAGCCCCAGCATTTT.

The V and J genes are TRBV6-5 and TRBJ1-2, with unresolved D. CDR3 length: 12 residues. Germline-derived CDR1 and CDR2 are MNHEY and SVGAGI. V was pared by 6 bases and J by 8 bases, with 13 bases between. CDR3 in amino acids: CASRILGGGYTF. In DNA, the CDR3 is TGTGCCAGCAGGATCCTCGGAGGCGGCTACACCTTC.

The V and J genes are TRBV6-2 or TRBV6-3 and TRBJ2-3, with 11 nucleotides matching TRBD1. This CDR3 has 16 residues. V lost 2 bases, J lost 3 bases, and 4 bases stayed unmatched. Germline CDR1 is MNHEY and CDR2 is SVGEGT. CDR3 nucleotides: TGTGCCAGCAGTTACAATGGACAGGGGGCAACAGATACGCAGTATTTT. Its translation: CASSYNGQGATDTQYF.

The chain uses TRBV19 and TRBJ1-5; D is possibly TRBD1 (6 bases). The germline V gene has CDR1 LNHDA and CDR2 SQIVND (reference sequence). The CDR3 covers 13 residues. Trimming shortened V by 6 bases and J by 5 bases, and 11 bases separated the two germline ends. The CDR3 DNA sequence: TGTGCCAGTAGCACCCGACAGGATCAGCCCCAGCATTTT. Translation gives CASSTRQDQPQHF. The whole variable domain, remainder taken from reference TRBV19 and TRBJ1-5, is DGGITQSPKYLFRKEGQNVTLSCEQNLNHDAMYWYRQDPGQGLRLIYYSQIVNDFQKGDIAEGYSVSREKKESFPLTVTSAQKNPTAFYLCASSTRQDQPQHFGDGTRLSIL.

The chain joins TRBV9 to TRBJ2-6, with D unclear. V was shortened by 0 bases and J by 2 bases, with 12 bases between the two germline ends. Germline CDR1 SGDLS, CDR2 YYNGEE. This CDR3 region has 17 residues. As DNA, the CDR3 is TGTGCCAGCAGCGTAGCTAAAGTCCGAACTGGGGCCAACGTCCTGACTTTC. Translated, it gives CASSVAKVRTGANVLTF. The whole variable domain, remainder taken from reference TRBV9 and TRBJ2-6, is DSGVTQTPKHLITATGQRVTLRCSPRSGDLSVYWYQQSLDQGLQFLIQYYNGEERAKGNILERFSAQQFPDLHSELNLSSLELGDSALYFCASSVAKVRTGANVLTFGAGSRLTVL.

The rearrangement joins TRBV9 to TRBJ2-5; 11 nucleotides match TRBD2. Germline values: CDR1 SGDLS, CDR2 YYNGEE. Trimming cost V 2 bases and J 3 bases; bases outside gene matches: 0. This CDR3 spans 14 amino acids. As DNA, the CDR3 is TGTGCCAGCAGCGTGGGACTAGCGGAAGAGACCCAGTACTTC. Residues: CASSVGLAEETQYF. Full variable domain (missing parts from reference TRBV9 and TRBJ2-5): DSGVTQTPKHLITATGQRVTLRCSPRSGDLSVYWYQQSLDQGLQFLIQYYNGEERAKGNILERFSAQQFPDLHSELNLSSLELGDSALYFCASSVGLAEETQYFGPGTRLLVL.

The V and J genes are TRBV28 and TRBJ1-2; D unclear. Trimming removed 4 bases from V and 5 bases from J, with 11 bases in between. CDR1 is MDHEN and CDR2 is SYDVKM in the germline V gene. The CDR3 is 13 amino acids. CDR3 region: CASSSQNSYGYTF. The CDR3 DNA reads as TGTGCCAGCAGTTCACAGAATTCTTATGGCTACACCTTC.

The chain carries TRBV27 and TRBJ1-4, with TRBD1 matching 9 bases. V lost 1 base and J lost 8; bases outside the gene matches: 14. The germline V gene encodes CDR1 MNHEY and CDR2 SMNVEV (reference sequence). The CDR3 has 18 residues. CDR3 sequence (DNA): TGTGCCAGCAGTTTATACCCACCACAGGGGGCGCTTGGGGAAAAACTGTTTTTT. Protein: CASSLYPPQGALGEKLFF.

The chain recombines TRBV30 with TRBJ1-2, with 10 bases that match TRBD1. Germline V CDR1 and CDR2: GTSNPN, SVGIG (reference sequence). This CDR3 spans 15 amino acids. V was pared by 8 bases and J by 2 bases, with 11 bases of the junction left unmatched. The CDR3 DNA reads TGTGCCCACCGGACAGGGGGGGGAGCAAACTATGGCTACACCTTC. Translated, it gives CAHRTGGGANYGYTF.

J is TRBJ1-1 and V is TRBV12-3 or TRBV12-4, with D tentatively TRBD1 (5 bases). There are 11 residues in the CDR3. V lost 3 bases and J 7 bases, leaving 6 bases between the germline ends. The CDR3 bases are TGTGCCAGCAGTTTTACAGGTGAAGCTTTCTTT. It encodes CASSFTGEAFF.

The chain has TRBV4-3 and TRBJ2-3, with 8 positions matching TRBD2. V trimming: 5 bases; J trimming: 3 bases; junction bases outside the gene matches: 10. The germline CDR1 and CDR2 sequences are LGHNA and YSLEER. This CDR3 spans 16 amino acids. The CDR3 region has the DNA TGCGCCAGCAGCTCAAATCCGGGACTAGAAACAGATACGCAGTATTTT. Translation: CASSSNPGLETDTQYF.

This rearrangement joins TRBV10-2 to TRBJ1-5; 12 nucleotides match TRBD1. With 5 bases clipped from V and 0 bases from J, the junction kept 5 bases outside the gene matches. Germline CDR1 and CDR2: WSHSY and SAAADI. The CDR3 loop spans 17 amino acids. The CDR3 nucleotides read TGCGCCAGCAGTACCCGGGACAGGGGGCCTAGCAATCAGCCCCAGCATTTT. Protein sequence: CASSTRDRGPSNQPQHF.

The CDR3 loop reads CASSKDRGRQPQHF. CDR3 DNA: TGTGCCAGCAGTAAGGACAGGGGGCGTCAGCCCCAGCATTTT. V usage is TRBV27 and J usage is TRBJ1-5; TRBD1 aligns across 11 bases. This CDR3 is built from 14 residues. V gave up 5 bases and J gave up 6 bases; unmatched junction bases: 3. In germline, CDR1 is MNHEY, CDR2 SMNVEV (reference sequence).

The chain has TRBV5-4 and TRBJ2-5; 10 bases match TRBD2. Losses at the gene ends were 4 bases for V and 2 bases for J; bases not matched to a gene: 8. CDR1 and CDR2 from the germline V gene are SGHNT and YYREEE (reference sequence). CDR3 length equals 16 residues. The CDR3 loop is CASSPTLAGMQETQYF. As DNA, the CDR3 is TGTGCCAGCAGCCCTACACTAGCGGGAATGCAAGAGACCCAGTACTTC.

This chain links TRBV2 with TRBJ2-1; TRBD2 matches 11 bases. This CDR3 contains 15 residues. Germline CDR1 is SNHLY and CDR2 is FYNNEI. The junction had 8 bases not matched to a gene; V was cut back by 5 bases and J by 8 bases. The CDR3 spells CASSSGTSGFDEQFF. CDR3 nucleotides: TGTGCCAGCAGTTCCGGGACTAGCGGTTTTGATGAGCAGTTCTTC.

This clone was detected only a few times. The chain uses TRBV29-1 and TRBJ1-2; D possibly corresponds to TRBD1 (5 bases). Between the trimmed V and J ends, which lost 4 bases and 4 bases, there was a span of 16 bases. Germline lookup yields CDR1 SQVTM and CDR2 ANQGSEA. This CDR3 region has 14 residues. The CDR3 here is CSVVGTEGSYGYTF. The CDR3 DNA sequence: TGCAGCGTTGTAGGGACGGAGGGATCCTATGGCTACACCTTC.